This T cell receptor beta chain was found in a study of shared clonotypes between healthy human individuals. Overall study findings and caveats: Relative to their counterparts shared across all four donors, non-shared clonotypes exhibited diminished generation probabilities.

On this clone: Antigen unknown.

The method was immunoSEQ multiplex PCR; TCRdb's version includes in-frame clones alone and lacks a portion of them. In the table there are 550,000 to 850,000 clones, roughly 70% of which are singletons. V was shortened by 5 bases and J by 0 bases, with 9 bases between the two germline ends. Germline loops: CDR1 MNHEY, CDR2 SMNVEV (reference sequence). The CDR3 has 14 residues. This TCR was sampled from a woman in her 30s in good health. The V gene is TRBV27, the J gene TRBJ2-3; D ambiguous. Input material: memory CD4+ T cells sorted from blood. Subset defined: CD45RA-negative fraction. CDR3 coding DNA: TGTGCCAGCAGTAAACAGACTAGCACAGATACGCAGTATTTT. It is translated as CASSKQTSTDTQYF.